A single T cell receptor (beta chain) is shown here with its context. This clone was seen a single time. Which antigen it targets is not known. There are no base qualities to consult, and no much larger clone falls within one base. This sample's time point label indicates: baseline before first vaccination. Vaccinee samples came from UK trials COV001 and COV002, including a single-blind randomized controlled phase 2/3 trial of AZD1222 (ChAdOx1 nCoV-19) in healthy adults. For TCRbeta chain sequencing, PBMC samples from trial participants were taken at day 0 and at day 28 after the second dose. Spanning cysteine to phenylalanine, the CDR3 consists of 16 amino acids. Left in the record is the CDR3 DNA by itself, 48 bases read in frame from the first base. At the junction V is shortened by 5 bases and J by 3 bases; bases outside the gene matches: 9. From the germline V gene (reference sequence), CDR1 is LNHNV and CDR2 is YYDKDF.

The source of the sample is a study of T cell responses to AZD1222 COVID-19 vaccine listed by TCRdb under 2021. For the wider study: AZD1222 recipients given second doses at about 4 weeks or at about 12 weeks were pooled, since spike-specific TCR depth and breadth were not found to differ between the two schedules. TCR sequencing covered more than 230 trial participants: roughly 200 given two doses of AZD1222 and 26 given two doses of MenACWY control vaccine. Trial participants were enrolled into age subgroups of 18-55, 56-69 and 70-plus years, which contained around 150, 29 and 61 TCR-sequenced participants, respectively. What the research found in general, with its limitations: Most participants were white British and females outnumbered males, and the authors suggested that clonal diversity may have been underestimated. No day 14 peak-response samples were available, so repertoires were characterized only after the peak T cell response. CD4 TCRs associated with the vaccine covered the entire spike protein, and the dominant responses were in regions 160-218 and 743-854. Spike-specific TCR breadth and depth rose significantly after two AZD1222 doses compared with day 0 and with MenACWY recipients. Conclusions about previously exposed vaccinees are limited because only 6 or 7 AZD1222 recipients were SARS-CoV-2 seropositive at baseline. Epitopes outside the regions mutated in the B.1.351 and B.1.1.7 variants were reportedly recognized by nearly half of the unique spike-specific TCRs. The 56-69-year group was small, and its depth increase did not reach significance, likely because of low power.

The CDR3 regions of human TCRbeta chains were analyzed by immunosequencing. In the authors' own workflow: Repertoire TCRs were checked for matches against a reference library of SARS-CoV-2-specific TCRs that had been generated using the MIRA antigen-specificity platform. Breadth was defined as the fraction of unique TCRs that were SARS-CoV-2-associated, and depth was defined as the fraction of total T cells that were SARS-CoV-2-associated. Using the MIRA data, every spike-specific TCR was mapped to the spike region that the TCR reacted to and assigned to either a CD4 or a CD8 class. Log10-transformed breadth and depth values were compared by one-way ANOVA with Sidak's multiple comparisons tests. TCRdb stores this immuneACCESS table with in-frame sequences only. Part of the clones is absent; in the studies checked, under half of the shortfall reflects unresolved V genes, and no reason is known for the rest. V and J calls plus clone size are reproduced from that table; the DNA served to infer D and trimming. This sample is represented by approximately 100,000 clones; about 89% of them were singletons. The top ten clones comprise about 3.9% of the sample.

Specimen: peripheral blood, collected on day 0 of AZD1222 vaccination. The TCR comes from an adult in good health. The sequence links TRBV15 to TRBJ2-1; 8 of the junction bases match TRBD2. The CDR3 in this case is CATSAGTSGVYNEQFF. The DNA is as follows: TGTGCCACCAGCGCGGGAACTAGCGGTGTCTACAATGAGCAGTTCTTC. With all but the CDR3 taken from the reference TRBV15 and TRBJ2-1 genes, the full variable domain is: DAMVIQNPRYQVTQFGKPVTLSCSQTLNHNVMYWYQQKSSQAPKLLFHYYDKDFNNEADTPDNFQSRRPNTSFCFLDIRSPGLGDTAMYLCATSAGTSGVYNEQFFGPGTRLTVL.